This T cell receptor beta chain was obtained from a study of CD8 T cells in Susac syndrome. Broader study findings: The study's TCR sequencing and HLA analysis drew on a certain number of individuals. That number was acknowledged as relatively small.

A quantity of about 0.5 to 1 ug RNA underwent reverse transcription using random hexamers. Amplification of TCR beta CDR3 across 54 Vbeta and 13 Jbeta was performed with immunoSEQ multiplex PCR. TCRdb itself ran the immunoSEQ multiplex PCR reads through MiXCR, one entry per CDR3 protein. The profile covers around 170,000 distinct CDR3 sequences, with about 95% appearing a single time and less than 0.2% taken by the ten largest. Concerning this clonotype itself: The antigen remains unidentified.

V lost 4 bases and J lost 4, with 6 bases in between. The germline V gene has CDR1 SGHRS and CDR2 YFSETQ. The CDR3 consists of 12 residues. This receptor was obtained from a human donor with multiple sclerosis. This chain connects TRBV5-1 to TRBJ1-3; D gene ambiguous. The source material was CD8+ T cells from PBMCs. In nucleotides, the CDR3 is TGCGCCAGCAGCCCATTCGGAAACACCATATATTTT. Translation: CASSPFGNTIYF.